One T cell receptor beta chain is described in this entry. This sample is part of a study of Ad26.COV2.S vaccination and SARS-CoV-2 variants. Treatment noted: around 19 received Ad26.COV2.S at low or high dose, single or two shots; roughly five received placebo; per-sample allocation not given. It was on day 63 after the first vaccine or placebo injection that samples were taken. With 2 bases clipped from V and 6 bases from J, the junction kept 7 bases outside the gene matches. CDR1 is GTSNPN and CDR2 is SVGIG in the germline V gene (reference sequence). CDR3 size: 15 residues. Assay: immunoSEQ multiplex PCR; the TCRdb copy retains only in-frame clones and omits some. This sample has some 300,000 clones, with 86% found just once.

The chain uses TRBV30 and TRBJ2-2; 9 nucleotides line up with TRBD2. The sequence derives from a person between 18 and 60 years old who received the Ad26.COV2.S COVID-19 vaccine or a placebo. The sequencing here drew on peripheral blood, taken in a trial of Ad26.COV2.S vaccine versus placebo. DNA for the CDR3: TGTGCCTGGAGTAAGGCGGGGGGGGCCGCCGGGGAGCTGTTTTTT. Protein sequence: CAWSKAGGAAGELFF.